This TCR beta chain derives from a study of T cells in Graves' hyperthyroidism and ophthalmopathy. About the research overall: Peripheral blood draws took place at initial diagnosis, ahead of any treatment.

RNA transcripts gave rise to amplified TCR beta CDR3 regions. Using the HTBI primer set, a first-round RT-PCR was run on the TCR CDR3. One entry per CDR3 protein, called by TCRdb with MiXCR from the multiplex PCR reads. The sample consists of 400,000 or so distinct CDR3 sequences, 12% to 15% of them appearing once. The table lists this clonotype with a few counts. Subjects with ophthalmopathy showed a Clinical Activity Score no lower than 3, a NOSPECS grade no lower than 4, and a duration shorter than 3 months. For the diagnoses, clinical symptoms, serum thyroxine and TRAb, thyroid ultrasound and orbital computed tomography were used. Fresh 10 ml peripheral blood yielded PBMCs. This TCR was recovered from a woman aged 60-70 years with Graves' ophthalmopathy. Sequenced input: blood.

CDR3 sequence: CSASGTSNTGELFF. The CDR3 DNA sequence: TGCAGTGCTTCCGGGACTTCGAACACCGGGGAGCTGTTTTTT. V is TRBV20-1 and J is TRBJ2-2, with D perhaps matching TRBD2 (6 bases). The V end lost 5 bases, the J end lost 0 bases, and 10 bases lay between the germline ends. The CDR3 sequence is 14 residues long. Germline CDR1 DFQATT, CDR2 SNEGSKA (reference sequence).